The 28 T cell receptor beta chains reported below all come from one sample, sequenced in a study of T cells after yellow fever vaccination. TCRdb re-called the 5' RACE reads through MiXCR, storing one row per CDR3 protein. The profile covers some 600,000 distinct CDR3 sequences, with about 12% appearing a single time and about 16% taken by the ten largest. Sequencing was performed on PBMCs, taken on the day of the yellow fever booster vaccination. Every receptor here comes from a man aged 25-45 years who received the YFV17D yellow fever vaccine.

This clonotype occurred a few times. V gene TRBV3-1 combines with J gene TRBJ2-1; 9 bases are shared with TRBD2. Germline CDR1 LGHDT, CDR2 YNNKEL (reference sequence). With 11 bases clipped from V and 5 bases from J, the junction kept 13 bases outside the gene matches. The CDR3 runs to 15 residues. The CDR3 here is CASSQSEREDNEQFF. The DNA of the CDR3 is TGTGCCTCCAGCCAGAGCGAGCGGGAGGACAATGAGCAGTTCTTC.

The chain recombines TRBV4-3 with TRBJ2-1; TRBD1 matches at 7 bases. The CDR3 is 15 amino acids. Germline trimming cut 4 bases from V and 5 bases from J; bases unmatched to any gene: 8. Per the germline V gene, CDR1 is LGHNA and CDR2 is YSLEER. CDR3 loop: CASSLDRAPNNEQFF. The CDR3 coding sequence is TGCGCCAGCAGCCTCGACAGGGCCCCCAACAATGAGCAGTTCTTC.

V usage is TRBV5-1 and J usage is TRBJ2-5; TRBD2 is a possible D gene (5 bases). CDR1 and CDR2 (germline): SGHRS, YFSETQ. There are 15 residues in the CDR3. V lost 4 bases and J lost 3, with 16 bases in between. In DNA form, the CDR3 reads TGCGCCAGCAGCAAGGGAGCTGGGCCAGAAGAGACCCAGTACTTC. Translation gives CASSKGAGPEETQYF.

This chain joins TRBV20-1 and TRBJ2-4; the match to TRBD1 covers 9 bases. Germline V CDR1 and CDR2: DFQATT, SNEGSKA (reference sequence). The CDR3 consists of 15 residues. J lost 4 bases, V lost 8 bases, and 12 bases had no gene match. CDR3 protein: CSRKTTGTGKNIQYF. The CDR3 DNA follows: TGCAGTCGAAAGACAACCGGGACAGGGAAAAACATTCAGTACTTC.

This clonotype was seen a few times. The J gene is TRBJ2-1, the V gene TRBV7-2; no definite D call. V gave up 5 bases and J gave up 11 bases, with 13 bases separating them. Per germline, CDR1 SGHTA and CDR2 FQGNSA. The CDR3 sequence is 12 residues long. CDR3 in DNA: TGTGCCAGCAGCACCGATTCTCCGAAGCAGTTCTTC. Translating gives CASSTDSPKQFF.

The chain combines TRBV28 with TRBJ2-7; the D gene is possibly TRBD1 (5 bases). Trimming pared 4 bases from V and 3 bases from J, leaving 10 bases between. CDR3 size: 13 residues. Germline V gene lookup returns CDR1 MDHEN and CDR2 SYDVKM. The CDR3 is CASSSRQIYEQYF. CDR3 in DNA: TGTGCCAGCAGTTCTCGACAGATCTACGAGCAGTACTTC.

This clonotype was found a few times. This rearrangement joins TRBV7-2 to TRBJ2-7; tentatively, D is TRBD1 (5 bases). Germline assignment: CDR1 SGHTA and CDR2 FQGNSA. The length of the CDR3 is 13 residues. V shed 6 bases and J shed 3 bases, with 12 bases lying between them. The chain's CDR3 is CASRRRVGYEQYF. The CDR3 bases are TGTGCCAGCAGGCGCAGGGTTGGCTACGAGCAGTACTTC.

This clonotype came up a few times. The chain's CDR3 is CSVSDSYEQYF. The DNA of the CDR3 is TGCAGCGTATCGGACTCCTACGAGCAGTACTTC. The chain links TRBV29-1 to TRBJ2-7; the D is unclear. The V end was cut by 6 bases, the J end by 0 bases, with 6 bases between. The CDR3 contains 11 residues. Germline CDR1 and CDR2: SQVTM and ANQGSEA.

The V gene is TRBV4-2, the J gene TRBJ2-3; 11 bases match TRBD2. The germline CDR1 and CDR2 sequences are LGHNA and YNFKEQ. Germline trimming cut 0 bases from V and 2 bases from J; bases unmatched to any gene: 7. The CDR3 length is 18 residues. CDR3 nucleotides: TGTGCCAGCAGCCAAGATACACTAGCGGGAGTCACCACAGATACGCAGTATTTT. It is translated as CASSQDTLAGVTTDTQYF.

This clonotype was observed a handful of times. CDR3 in amino acids: CASSFRGGSGANVLTF. DNA for the CDR3: TGTGCCAGCAGTTTCCGAGGAGGCTCTGGGGCCAACGTCCTGACTTTC. The chain links TRBV27 to TRBJ2-6, with D possibly matching TRBD2 (5 bases). Germline V gene lookup returns CDR1 MNHEY and CDR2 SMNVEV (reference sequence). The ends were cut back, 3 bases at V and 0 bases at J, with 9 bases in the middle. The CDR3 contains 16 residues.

This clonotype occurred a few times. The genes are TRBV6-5 and TRBJ2-5; a weak D match, TRBD2 (6 bases). Germline lookup yields CDR1 MNHEY and CDR2 SVGAGI. V dropped 0 bases and J dropped 4 bases, with 15 bases sitting between them. CDR3 length: 16 amino acids. The CDR3 DNA reads TGTGCCAGCAGTTACTCGGTGGGAGGCCGTGCAGAGACCCAGTACTTC. Its translation: CASSYSVGGRAETQYF.

This clonotype was seen a few times. The chain joins TRBV18 to TRBJ2-7, with 7 bases aligning to TRBD2. The CDR3 is made up of 14 amino acids. In germline, CDR1 is KGHSH, CDR2 LQKENI. V was pared by 3 bases and J by 6 bases, with 8 bases of the junction left unmatched. CDR3 sequence (DNA): TGTGCCAGCTCACCGGGGAGGGAGTCCGGCGAGCAGTACTTC. Amino acids: CASSPGRESGEQYF.

This clonotype was detected ten times or more. This chain uses TRBV20-1 with TRBJ2-5; D may match TRBD1 or TRBD2 (5 bases each). V was shortened by 8 bases and J by 4 bases, with 17 bases between the two germline ends. The V gene's germline CDR1 is DFQATT and CDR2 SNEGSKA (reference sequence). The CDR3 sequence is 13 residues long. The CDR3 region is CSLRDPRPETQYF. CDR3 DNA sequence: TGCAGTCTCCGGGACCCCAGGCCAGAGACCCAGTACTTC.

This chain uses TRBV19 with TRBJ2-2, with 8 bases matching TRBD1. The CDR3 contains 16 residues. Trimming took 3 bases from V and 8 from J; bases not matched to a gene: 11. CDR1 and CDR2 (germline): LNHDA, SQIVND (reference sequence). DNA of the CDR3: TGTGCCAGTAGTATCGGGGCCGGGACAGGCCTGGGGGAGCTGTTTTTT. Residues: CASSIGAGTGLGELFF.

This clonotype was seen a handful of times. The chain links TRBV20-1 to TRBJ2-1; TRBD2 might be the D (6 bases). V gave up 5 bases and J gave up 0 bases, with 11 bases separating them. This CDR3 spans 14 amino acids. CDR1 and CDR2 from the germline V gene are DFQATT and SNEGSKA (reference sequence). The CDR3 here is CSASEGPSYNEQFF. In DNA, the CDR3 is TGCAGTGCTTCGGAGGGCCCCTCCTACAATGAGCAGTTCTTC.

The chain combines TRBV5-1 with TRBJ2-5; no clear D. Germline-derived CDR1 and CDR2 are SGHRS and YFSETQ. Trimming shortened V by 6 bases and J by 1 base, and 10 bases separated the two germline ends. This CDR3 has 13 amino acids. The DNA for the CDR3 is TGCGCCAGCACGGACGAAAGCCAAGAGACCCAGTACTTC. It is translated as CASTDESQETQYF.

There are many counts of this clonotype. V is TRBV7-3 and J is TRBJ1-1; the D is unclear. Germline V CDR1 and CDR2: SGHTA, FQGTGA. This CDR3 contains 13 residues. V lost 0 bases and J 4 bases, leaving 6 bases between the germline ends. The CDR3 spells CASSLTPSTEAFF. For the CDR3, the DNA is TGTGCCAGCAGCTTAACCCCGTCCACTGAAGCTTTCTTT.

This clonotype appeared many times. The rearrangement uses TRBV5-1 and TRBJ2-7; TRBD2 is a possible D gene (5 bases). The germline V gene has CDR1 SGHRS and CDR2 YFSETQ. Trimming pared 4 bases from V and 0 bases from J, leaving 17 bases between. The CDR3 spans 16 residues. CDR3 coding DNA: TGCGCCAGCAGCCTAAATGCGGGCGGTAGCTCCTACGAGCAGTACTTC. It yields the protein CASSLNAGGSSYEQYF.

This clonotype was observed a single time. V is TRBV5-1 and J is TRBJ2-5; D tentatively reads TRBD1 or TRBD2 (5 bases each). Looked up from germline, CDR1 is SGHRS and CDR2 is YFSETQ. The V and J ends lost 4 bases and 4 bases respectively, with 14 bases between them. This CDR3 spans 14 amino acids. CDR3 in DNA: TGCGCCAGCAGCCCGGGGACCGAGGGAGAGACCCAGTACTTC. The encoded protein is CASSPGTEGETQYF.

V usage is TRBV20-1 and J usage is TRBJ2-3, with 8 bases identical to TRBD2. After removal of 6 bases from V and 6 bases from J, the junction contained 14 bases not matched to a gene. The CDR3 sequence is 15 residues long. Looked up from germline, CDR1 is DFQATT and CDR2 is SNEGSKA (reference sequence). The CDR3 region is CSADSGIPSGDTQYF. In DNA form, the CDR3 reads TGCAGTGCCGATAGCGGGATCCCCTCCGGGGATACGCAGTATTTT.

This chain joins TRBV7-2 and TRBJ2-4; the D gene could be TRBD1 or TRBD2 (6 bases each). There are 15 residues in the CDR3. V gave up 1 base and J gave up 5 bases, with 12 bases separating them. Germline lookup yields CDR1 SGHTA and CDR2 FQGNSA. The CDR3 bases are TGTGCCAGCAGCTTAGTCCGGGGGCCCGAAAACATTCAGTACTTC. Translation gives CASSLVRGPENIQYF.

Only a few counts were recorded for this clonotype. The chain uses TRBV5-1 and TRBJ1-1, with D maybe TRBD1 (6 bases). The CDR3 runs to 15 residues. The germline V gene encodes CDR1 SGHRS and CDR2 YFSETQ. Trimming shortened V by 0 bases and J by 1 base, and 10 bases separated the two germline ends. CDR3 protein: CASSLVWTANTEAFF. The CDR3, as DNA: TGCGCCAGCAGCTTGGTGTGGACAGCGAACACTGAAGCTTTCTTT.

The chain uses TRBV24-1 and TRBJ2-7; 14 bases are a match to TRBD2. V shed 3 bases, J shed 4 bases, and the junction held 1 base outside the gene matches. The CDR3 extends over 15 amino acids. The germline V gene has CDR1 KGHDR and CDR2 SFDVKD. CDR3 protein: CATSDGTSGRYEQYF. Written as DNA, the CDR3 is TGTGCCACCAGTGATGGGACTAGCGGGAGATACGAGCAGTACTTC.

V gene TRBV6-1 combines with J gene TRBJ2-5; D is unresolved. Trimming removed 8 bases from V and 2 bases from J, with 12 bases in between. Germline CDR1 and CDR2: MNHNS and SASEGT. The length of the CDR3 is 13 residues. The CDR3 DNA follows: TGTGCCAGCCTCTCGGCGGAACAAGAGACCCAGTACTTC. This gives the protein CASLSAEQETQYF.

The rearrangement joins TRBV11-1 to TRBJ2-5, with 8 bases identical to TRBD2. This CDR3 is built from 18 residues. The J segment lost 5 bases and the V segment lost 0 bases, leaving 14 bases of the junction unmatched. Germline V gene lookup returns CDR1 SGHAT and CDR2 FQDESV (reference sequence). The CDR3: CASSLASSSGSARETQYF. The CDR3 DNA sequence: TGTGCCAGCAGCTTAGCGAGCTCTAGCGGGTCGGCCAGGGAGACCCAGTACTTC. Together with reference TRBV11-1 and TRBJ2-5, the CDR3 gives the full variable domain: EAEVAQSPRYKITEKSQAVAFWCDPISGHATLYWYRQILGQGPELLVQFQDESVVDDSQLPKDRFSAERLKGVDSTLKIQPAELGDSAMYLCASSLASSSGSARETQYFGPGTRLLVL.

The J gene is TRBJ2-7, the V gene TRBV5-1; 9 bases map to TRBD1. The CDR3 has 15 amino acids. CDR1 is SGHRS, CDR2 YFSETQ, per germline. The V and J ends lost 4 bases and 4 bases, in that order; junction bases with no gene match: 9. The CDR3: CASSPTGGFRYEQYF. CDR3 sequence (DNA): TGCGCCAGCAGCCCAACAGGGGGCTTCCGTTACGAGCAGTACTTC.

The chain carries TRBV6-5 and TRBJ1-3; D possibly corresponds to TRBD1 (5 bases). The CDR3 sequence is 14 residues long. CDR1 is MNHEY and CDR2 is SVGAGI in the germline V gene. Trimming removed 0 bases at V and 11 bases at J, with 14 bases between. CDR3: CASSYSDSPSAIYF. CDR3 in DNA: TGTGCCAGCAGTTACTCAGACAGTCCCAGCGCCATATATTTT.

This clonotype was counted between two and nine times. The chain's CDR3 is CASRLTGHYGYTF. Written as DNA, the CDR3 is TGTGCCAGCAGACTGACAGGGCACTATGGCTACACCTTC. The genes are TRBV12-3 or TRBV12-4 and TRBJ1-2; 7 bases match TRBD1. V lost 6 bases, J lost 3 bases, and 4 bases stayed unmatched. The CDR3 covers 13 residues.